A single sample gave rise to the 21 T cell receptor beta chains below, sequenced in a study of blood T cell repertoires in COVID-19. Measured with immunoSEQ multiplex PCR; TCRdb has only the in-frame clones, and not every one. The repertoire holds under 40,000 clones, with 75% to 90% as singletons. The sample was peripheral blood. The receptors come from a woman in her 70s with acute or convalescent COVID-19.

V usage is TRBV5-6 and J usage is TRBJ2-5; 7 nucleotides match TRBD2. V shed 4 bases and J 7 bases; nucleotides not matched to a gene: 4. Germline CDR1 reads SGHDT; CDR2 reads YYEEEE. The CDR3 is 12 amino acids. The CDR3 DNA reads TGTGCCAGCAGCCGGCCGGGGGGGACCCAGTACTTC. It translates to CASSRPGGTQYF.

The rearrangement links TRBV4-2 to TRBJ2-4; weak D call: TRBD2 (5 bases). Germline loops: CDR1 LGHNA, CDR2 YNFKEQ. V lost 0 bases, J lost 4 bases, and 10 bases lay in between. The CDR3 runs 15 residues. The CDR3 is CASSQEGLTKNIQYF. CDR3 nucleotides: TGTGCCAGCAGCCAAGAAGGACTTACTAAAAACATTCAGTACTTC.

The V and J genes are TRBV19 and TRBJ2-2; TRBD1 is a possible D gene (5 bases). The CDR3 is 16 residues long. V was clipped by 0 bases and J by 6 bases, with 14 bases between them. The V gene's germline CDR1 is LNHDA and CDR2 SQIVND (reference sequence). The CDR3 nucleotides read TGTGCCAGTAGTATAGAATCACAGGCCCCGGCCGGGGAGCTGTTTTTT. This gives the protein CASSIESQAPAGELFF.

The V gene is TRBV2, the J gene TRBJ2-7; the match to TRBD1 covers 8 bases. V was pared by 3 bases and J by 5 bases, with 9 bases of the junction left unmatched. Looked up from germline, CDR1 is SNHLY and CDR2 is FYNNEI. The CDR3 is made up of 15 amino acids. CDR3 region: CASSDFQGATHEQYF. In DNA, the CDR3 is TGTGCCAGCAGTGATTTCCAGGGGGCCACCCACGAGCAGTACTTC.

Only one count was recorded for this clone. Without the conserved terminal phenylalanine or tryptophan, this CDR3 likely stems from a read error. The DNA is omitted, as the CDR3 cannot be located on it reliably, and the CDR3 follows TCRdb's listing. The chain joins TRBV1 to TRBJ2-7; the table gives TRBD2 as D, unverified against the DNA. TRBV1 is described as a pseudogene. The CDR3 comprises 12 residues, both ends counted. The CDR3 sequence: CTSSQDIAGGLD.

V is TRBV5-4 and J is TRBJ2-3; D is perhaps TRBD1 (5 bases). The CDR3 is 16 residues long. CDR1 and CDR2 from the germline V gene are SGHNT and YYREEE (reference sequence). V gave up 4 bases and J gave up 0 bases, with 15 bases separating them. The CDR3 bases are TGTGCCAGCAGCCGCAGGGTTGAGCCTAGCACAGATACGCAGTATTTT. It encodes CASSRRVEPSTDTQYF.

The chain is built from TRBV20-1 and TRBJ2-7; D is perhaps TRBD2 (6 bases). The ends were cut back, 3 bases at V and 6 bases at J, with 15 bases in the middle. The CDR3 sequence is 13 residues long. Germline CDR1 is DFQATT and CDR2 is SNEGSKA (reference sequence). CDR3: CSASWGVGSEQYF. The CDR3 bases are TGCAGTGCTAGTTGGGGGGTTGGTAGCGAGCAGTACTTC.

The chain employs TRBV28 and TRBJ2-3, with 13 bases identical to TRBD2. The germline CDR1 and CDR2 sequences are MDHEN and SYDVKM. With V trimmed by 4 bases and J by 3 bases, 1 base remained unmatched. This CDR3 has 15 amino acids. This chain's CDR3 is CASSWTSGSTDTQYF. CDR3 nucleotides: TGTGCCAGCAGTTGGACTAGCGGGAGTACAGATACGCAGTATTTT.

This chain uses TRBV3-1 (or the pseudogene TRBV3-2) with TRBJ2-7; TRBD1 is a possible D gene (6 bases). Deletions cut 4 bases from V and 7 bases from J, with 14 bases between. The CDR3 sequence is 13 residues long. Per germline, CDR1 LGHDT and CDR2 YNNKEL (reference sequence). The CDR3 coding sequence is TGTGCCAGCAGCCCGGCACAGGGACGGGAGCAGTACTTC. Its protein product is CASSPAQGREQYF.

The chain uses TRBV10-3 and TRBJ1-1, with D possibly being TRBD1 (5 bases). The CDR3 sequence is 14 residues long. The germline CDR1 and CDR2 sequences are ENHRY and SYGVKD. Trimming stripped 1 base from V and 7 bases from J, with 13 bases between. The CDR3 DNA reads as TGTGCCATCAGTGAGTGGCAGGGAGGCGGTGAAGCTTTCTTT. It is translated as CAISEWQGGGEAFF.

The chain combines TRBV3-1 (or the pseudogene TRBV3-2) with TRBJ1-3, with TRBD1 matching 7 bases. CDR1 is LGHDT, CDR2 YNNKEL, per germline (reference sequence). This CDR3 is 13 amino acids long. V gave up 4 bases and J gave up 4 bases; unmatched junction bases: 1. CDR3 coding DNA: TGTGCCAGCAGCCCGGACAGGGGAAACACCATATATTTT. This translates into CASSPDRGNTIYF.

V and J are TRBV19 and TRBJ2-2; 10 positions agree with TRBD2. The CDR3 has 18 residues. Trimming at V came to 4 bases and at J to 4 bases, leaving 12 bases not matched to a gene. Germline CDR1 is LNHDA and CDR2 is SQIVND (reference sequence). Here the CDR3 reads CASSRARAGGPVTGELFF. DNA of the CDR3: TGTGCCAGTAGTAGAGCACGAGCGGGGGGGCCCGTCACCGGGGAGCTGTTTTTT.

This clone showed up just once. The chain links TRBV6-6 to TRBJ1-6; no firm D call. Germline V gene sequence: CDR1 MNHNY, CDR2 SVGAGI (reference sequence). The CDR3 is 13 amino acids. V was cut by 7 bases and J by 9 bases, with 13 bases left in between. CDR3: CASKVDWSSPLHF. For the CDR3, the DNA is TGTGCCAGCAAAGTGGACTGGAGTTCACCCCTCCACTTT.

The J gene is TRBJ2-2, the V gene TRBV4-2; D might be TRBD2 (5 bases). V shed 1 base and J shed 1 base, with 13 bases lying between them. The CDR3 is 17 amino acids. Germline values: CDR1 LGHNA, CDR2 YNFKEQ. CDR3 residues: CASSQGTQRGNTGELFF. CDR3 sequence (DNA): TGTGCCAGCAGCCAAGGGACTCAGCGAGGGAACACCGGGGAGCTGTTTTTT.

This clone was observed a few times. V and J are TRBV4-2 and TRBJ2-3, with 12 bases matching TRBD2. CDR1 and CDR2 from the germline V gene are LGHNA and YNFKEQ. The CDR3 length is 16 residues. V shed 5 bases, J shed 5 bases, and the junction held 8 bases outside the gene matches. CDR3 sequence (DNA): TGTGCCAGCAGCTCCCGACTAGCGGGAGAGGTAGATACGCAGTATTTT. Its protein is CASSSRLAGEVDTQYF.

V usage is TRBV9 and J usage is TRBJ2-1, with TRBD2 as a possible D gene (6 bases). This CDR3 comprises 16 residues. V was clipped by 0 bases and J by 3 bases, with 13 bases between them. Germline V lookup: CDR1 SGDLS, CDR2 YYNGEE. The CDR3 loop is CASSVALDYYYNEQFF. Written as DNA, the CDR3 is TGTGCCAGCAGCGTAGCTCTGGACTACTACTACAATGAGCAGTTCTTC.

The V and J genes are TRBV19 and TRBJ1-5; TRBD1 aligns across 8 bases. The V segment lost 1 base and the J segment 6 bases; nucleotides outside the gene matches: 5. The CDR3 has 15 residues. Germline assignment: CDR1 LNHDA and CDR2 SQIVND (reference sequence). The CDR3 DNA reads TGTGCCAGTAGTATAGCCCCAGGGGGCTTTCAGCCCCAGCATTTT. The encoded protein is CASSIAPGGFQPQHF.

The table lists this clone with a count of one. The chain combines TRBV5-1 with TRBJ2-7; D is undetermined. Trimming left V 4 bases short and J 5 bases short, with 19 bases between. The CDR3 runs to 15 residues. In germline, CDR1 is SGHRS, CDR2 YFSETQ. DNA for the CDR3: TGCGCCAGCAGCCGGAAAAGCGAACGGTCCCACGAGCAGTACTTC. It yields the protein CASSRKSERSHEQYF.

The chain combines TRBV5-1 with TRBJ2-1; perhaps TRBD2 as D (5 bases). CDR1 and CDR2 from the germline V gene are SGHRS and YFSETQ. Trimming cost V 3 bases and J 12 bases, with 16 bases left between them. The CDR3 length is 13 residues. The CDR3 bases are TGCGCCAGCAGCTCCACTAGTACTTATCGGCAGTTCTTC. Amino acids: CASSSTSTYRQFF.

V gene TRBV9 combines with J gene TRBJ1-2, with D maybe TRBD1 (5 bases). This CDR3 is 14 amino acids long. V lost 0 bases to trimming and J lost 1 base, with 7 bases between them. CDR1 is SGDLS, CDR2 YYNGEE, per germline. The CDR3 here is CASSVDGHNYGYTF. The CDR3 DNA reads TGTGCCAGCAGCGTAGACGGACATAACTATGGCTACACCTTC.

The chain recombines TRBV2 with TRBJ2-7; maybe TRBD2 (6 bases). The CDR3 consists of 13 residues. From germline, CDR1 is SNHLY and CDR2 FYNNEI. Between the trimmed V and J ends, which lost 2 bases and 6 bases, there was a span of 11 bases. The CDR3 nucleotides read TGTGCCAGCAGTGAAAGTAGCGGAGGCGAGCAGTACTTC. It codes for CASSESSGGEQYF.